This record concerns one T cell receptor beta chain sequence. Its matching antigen is unknown. Both blood RNA, taken from unsorted whole blood, and germline DNA were extracted. Patients were chronically HBV-infected and treatment-naive. Researchers reported drawing approximately 3.6 milliliters of peripheral blood before surgery. This sample stems from a study of tumor-infiltrating lymphocytes in primary liver carcinoma. Across the study: Among the tumors, stages were T1-T3 N0M0 and sizes about 4 to 11 cm. Study observations and caveats: Tumors had a top-250-clone fraction that was significantly higher than blood (p = 0.039).

The CDR3 runs 15 residues. V was pared by 4 bases and J by 3 bases, with 5 bases of the junction left unmatched. Germline CDR1 is MGHDK and CDR2 is SYGVNS. The template, approximately 500 ng total RNA, yielded TCR beta cDNA made with a constant-region primer. Each TCR beta library was derived from three nested multiplex PCR rounds that employed slightly modified ARM-PCR. PCR rounds one and two used TRBV1-TRBV30 forward primers with a C-beta reverse primer for around 10 cycles each. TCRdb independently ran MiXCR on the multiplex PCR reads; one entry per CDR3 protein. This table has just over 300,000 distinct CDR3 sequences, around three fifths appearing once.

V usage is TRBV25-1 and J usage is TRBJ1-1; 10 bases align to TRBD1. Sequenced: peripheral blood. The clonotype originates from a woman between 25 and 40 years old with primary liver carcinoma and hepatitis B virus infection. The CDR3 here is CASSADRGRDTEAFF. The CDR3 DNA is TGTGCCAGCAGTGCAGACAGGGGGCGCGACACTGAAGCTTTCTTT.